Below, 2 T cell receptor beta chains from the same sample are listed, as sequenced in a study of sequential checkpoint blockade in melanoma. Assay used: immunoSEQ multiplex PCR; TCRdb lists only in-frame clones, some missing. The sample has about 32,000 clones; roughly 84% are singletons. Treatment: randomized to nivolumab then ipilimumab (arm A) or the reverse (arm B). The sample was CD8+ T cells sorted from blood (inferred from file names), taken from a patient given nivolumab and ipilimumab in sequence. The receptors come from a human donor with melanoma.

The chain uses TRBV27 and TRBJ2-2, with D possibly TRBD2 on 6 matching bases. This CDR3 region has 14 residues. CDR1 is MNHEY, CDR2 SMNVEV, per germline (reference sequence). Trimming left V 6 bases short and J 7 bases short, with 15 bases between. The CDR3 reads CASRWRGVGGELFF. The CDR3 region has the DNA TGTGCCAGCAGGTGGAGGGGAGTCGGCGGGGAGCTGTTTTTT.

The chain couples TRBV14 to TRBJ2-7, with D unresolved. This CDR3 spans 12 amino acids. Trimming pared 4 bases from V and 6 bases from J, leaving 10 bases between. Per germline, CDR1 SGHDN and CDR2 FVKESK. CDR3 in amino acids: CASSLHGSEQYF. Here the CDR3 DNA reads TGTGCCAGCAGCCTCCACGGTAGCGAGCAGTACTTC.